This entry concerns a single T cell receptor beta chain. Its antigen is still unknown. At one end, the junction sequence differs from germline, possibly due to a read error. CDR3 length: 12 amino acids. Germline CDR1 and CDR2: KGHSH and LQKENI. This sample was included in a study of shared clonotypes between healthy human individuals. General study findings and limits: Generation of non-shared clonotypes was less probable than generation of clonotypes shared by all four donors.

Assay: immunoSEQ multiplex PCR; the TCRdb copy retains only in-frame clones and omits some. The sample holds about 980,000 clones; more than 75% are singletons and the top ten take roughly 1.5%. The chain employs TRBV18 and TRBJ1-5; D is undetermined. Sequencing was done on a sample of memory CD4+ T cells sorted from blood. As for subset: CD45RA-negative fraction. The receptor comes from a young man in good health. This CDR3 is CASSSPDRAQHF. The CDR3, as DNA: TGTGCCAGCTCATCACCGGATCGGGCCCAGCATTTT. The full variable domain, with the rest looked up from reference TRBV18 and TRBJ1-5, is NAGVMQNPRHLVRRRGQEARLRCSPMKGHSHVYWYRQLPEEGLKFMVYLQKENIIDESGMPKERFSAEFPKEGPSILRIQQVVRGDSAAYFCASSSPDRAQHFGDGTRLSIL.